Listed here are 22 T cell receptor beta chains from one sample, sequenced in a study of cytomegalovirus exposure and HLA in healthy donors. The study ran its PCR with 60 Vbeta and 13 Jbeta primers. Sequenced by immunoSEQ multiplex PCR; TCRdb stores in-frame clones only, minus some. The data show about 82,000 clones, over 75% seen once. Material: PBMCs. These TCRs come from a man over 45 in good health and CMV-seronegative.

In DNA, the CDR3 is TGTGCCAGCAGCGTAGGCGGCGGGGGGGCCCAAGAGACCCAGTACTTC. It codes for CASSVGGGGAQETQYF. The chain carries TRBV9 and TRBJ2-5; 9 positions agree with TRBD2. CDR3 length: 16 residues. CDR1 and CDR2 (germline): SGDLS, YYNGEE. V dropped 0 bases and J dropped 1; count of bases not matched to a gene: 4.

The J gene is TRBJ2-2, the V gene TRBV5-6; the D gene is possibly TRBD1 (7 bases). V was trimmed by 5 bases and J by 2 bases, leaving 13 bases between them. The CDR3 spans 15 residues. Germline CDR1 reads SGHDT; CDR2 reads YYEEEE. The CDR3 reads CASREQGTNTGELFF. The CDR3 DNA reads TGTGCCAGCAGGGAACAGGGGACTAACACCGGGGAGCTGTTTTTT.

CDR3 residues: CASSPLPGGSDEKLFF. DNA for the CDR3: TGTGCCAGCAGCCCCCTGCCAGGGGGCTCAGATGAAAAACTGTTTTTT. This rearrangement joins TRBV14 to TRBJ1-4; TRBD1 aligns across 8 bases. Trimming at V came to 4 bases and at J to 6 bases, leaving 10 bases not matched to a gene. The CDR3 totals 16 residues. CDR1 and CDR2 from the germline V gene are SGHDN and FVKESK.

V gene TRBV2 combines with J gene TRBJ1-6; D unclear. CDR1 and CDR2 (germline): SNHLY, FYNNEI. CDR3 length: 14 amino acids. Trimming removed 9 bases from V and 0 bases from J, with 9 bases in between. The CDR3, as DNA: TGTGCCAGTGCTGCGAGCTCCTATAATTCACCCCTCCACTTT. Amino acids: CASAASSYNSPLHF.

The table lists this clone with many counts. The gene calls are TRBV10-1 and TRBJ2-7; TRBD2 matches 10 bases. The germline V gene encodes CDR1 WNHNN and CDR2 SYGVQD (reference sequence). V was pared by 8 bases and J by 3 bases, with 4 bases of the junction left unmatched. The CDR3 covers 13 residues. The CDR3, as DNA: TGCGCCAGCGGGGCTAGCGGGGGCTACGAGCAGTACTTC. It yields the protein CASGASGGYEQYF.

This clone was observed a few times. The chain links TRBV6-6 to TRBJ1-1; a weak D match, TRBD1 (6 bases). The CDR3 runs to 14 residues. With 2 bases removed from V and 2 bases from J, the gap between germline ends came to 9 bases. From germline, CDR1 is MNHNY and CDR2 SVGAGI (reference sequence). CDR3 protein: CASSYGTPNTEAFF. The DNA for the CDR3 is TGTGCCAGCAGTTACGGGACACCTAACACTGAAGCTTTCTTT.

This clone has only a few counts. This sequence joins TRBV18 and TRBJ1-5; 7 bases are a match to TRBD1. V dropped 7 bases and J dropped 5; count of bases not matched to a gene: 8. There are 14 residues in the CDR3. CDR1 and CDR2 (germline): KGHSH, LQKENI. The CDR3 sequence is CASFGTVGDQPQHF. The CDR3 DNA is TGTGCCAGCTTTGGGACAGTGGGGGATCAGCCCCAGCATTTT.

The J gene is TRBJ2-7, the V gene TRBV5-1; 9 nucleotides line up with TRBD1. Germline assignment: CDR1 SGHRS and CDR2 YFSETQ. The ends lost 3 bases at V and 3 bases at J; junction bases unmatched: 4. This CDR3 is 14 amino acids long. The DNA for the CDR3 is TGCGCCAGCAGCTCTACAGGGGGCGGCTACGAGCAGTACTTC. Its translation: CASSSTGGGYEQYF.

This clone was detected only once. The gene calls are TRBV7-2 and TRBJ2-2; 10 bases match TRBD2. The length of the CDR3 is 16 residues. The ends lost 5 bases at V and 5 bases at J; junction bases unmatched: 8. Per the germline V gene, CDR1 is SGHTA and CDR2 is FQGNSA. Here the CDR3 DNA reads TGTGCCAGCAGCACCTTAGCGGGGGGCGGGACCGGGGAGCTGTTTTTT. Translated: CASSTLAGGGTGELFF. The full variable domain, rest sourced from reference TRBV7-2 and TRBJ2-2, is GAGVSQSPSNKVTEKGKDVELRCDPISGHTALYWYRQSLGQGLEFLIYFQGNSAPDKSGLPSDRFSAERTGGSVSTLTIQRTQQEDSAVYLCASSTLAGGGTGELFFGEGSRLTVL.

The V gene is TRBV4-3, the J gene TRBJ1-2; D might be TRBD1 (5 bases). The V gene's germline CDR1 is LGHNA and CDR2 YSLEER. The CDR3 sequence is 16 residues long. V was shortened by 0 bases and J by 0 bases, with 11 bases between the two germline ends. CDR3 in DNA: TGCGCCAGCAGCCAAGATAAGCAGGGCGCTAACTATGGCTACACCTTC. Protein: CASSQDKQGANYGYTF.

CDR3 protein: CASSYGQGRTDTQYF. The DNA for the CDR3 is TGCGCCAGCAGCTACGGACAGGGGAGGACAGATACGCAGTATTTT. V usage is TRBV5-1 and J usage is TRBJ2-3, with 9 bases identical to TRBD1. This CDR3 spans 15 amino acids. Per the germline V gene, CDR1 is SGHRS and CDR2 is YFSETQ. Trimming removed 3 bases from V and 3 bases from J; junction bases left unmatched: 5.

The J gene is TRBJ1-1, the V gene TRBV5-4; D gene uncertain. The CDR3 has 15 amino acids. V lost 0 bases and J lost 2, with 11 bases in between. From germline, CDR1 is SGHNT and CDR2 YYREEE (reference sequence). The CDR3 sequence: CASSLEAARNTEAFF. CDR3 in DNA: TGTGCCAGCAGCTTGGAAGCAGCGAGAAACACTGAAGCTTTCTTT.

This clone has more than one count but fewer than ten. The chain combines TRBV7-6 with TRBJ2-3; perhaps TRBD1 as D (5 bases). V lost 3 bases and J 10 bases, leaving 20 bases between the germline ends. This CDR3 is 15 amino acids long. The germline gives CDR1 SGHVS, CDR2 FNYEAQ. CDR3: CASSLADRASGPQYF. The CDR3 nucleotides are TGTGCCAGCAGCTTGGCCGATAGAGCATCAGGGCCGCAGTATTTT.

The V gene is TRBV30, the J gene TRBJ1-2; TRBD1 might be the D (5 bases). Germline V gene sequence: CDR1 GTSNPN, CDR2 SVGIG (reference sequence). Trimming shortened V by 1 base and J by 7 bases, and 13 bases separated the two germline ends. The length of the CDR3 is 13 residues. For the CDR3, the DNA is TGTGCCTGGAGTGACGGACCTGGGGCTGGCTACACCTTC. Encoded protein: CAWSDGPGAGYTF. Supplemented by reference TRBV30 and TRBJ1-2, the full variable domain reads SQTIHQWPATLVQPVGSPLSLECTVEGTSNPNLYWYRQAAGRGLQLLFYSVGIGQISSEVPQNLSASRPQDRQFILSSKKLLLSDSGFYLCAWSDGPGAGYTFGSGTRLTVV.

The J gene is TRBJ2-1, the V gene TRBV6-6; TRBD2 aligns across 10 bases. Germline CDR1 MNHNY, CDR2 SVGAGI (reference sequence). V was pared by 11 bases and J by 9 bases, with 19 bases of the junction left unmatched. CDR3 length: 16 amino acids. DNA of the CDR3: TGTGCCTGCGGGGGAGGTGCTAGCGGGGGAATGGGTGAGCAGTTCTTC. This encodes CACGGGASGGMGEQFF.

CDR3 sequence: CASSLVPGLGYGNEQFF. DNA of the CDR3: TGTGCCAGCAGCTTAGTACCGGGACTAGGTTATGGCAATGAGCAGTTCTTC. The chain is built from TRBV7-8 and TRBJ2-1, with 8 bases fitting TRBD2. V was clipped by 1 base and J by 6 bases; unmatched bases: 11. Per the germline V gene, CDR1 is SGHVS and CDR2 is FQNEAQ. CDR3 length: 17 residues.

This chain connects TRBV7-9 to TRBJ2-7, with 12 bases aligning to TRBD1. The CDR3 runs 15 residues. Germline loops: CDR1 SEHNR, CDR2 FQNEAQ (reference sequence). With 4 bases clipped from V and 6 bases from J, the junction kept 7 bases outside the gene matches. The CDR3 loop reads CASSSKGTGGFEQYF. The CDR3 DNA reads TGTGCCAGCAGCTCAAAGGGGACAGGGGGCTTCGAGCAGTACTTC.

V and J are TRBV4-3 and TRBJ2-5; TRBD2 matches 12 bases. The tail of the sequence fits TRBJ2-7 better, so the J call may be wrong. The CDR3 is 17 amino acids. Germline V gene sequence: CDR1 LGHNA, CDR2 YSLEER. CDR3 protein: CASSQDRASGGAYEQYF. The CDR3 DNA sequence: TGCGCCAGCAGCCAAGATAGGGCTAGCGGGGGGGCCTACGAGCAGTACTTC.

This clone was counted only a few times. This sequence joins TRBV5-1 and TRBJ2-1, with 9 bases identical to TRBD2. The CDR3 loop spans 16 amino acids. The trim removed 1 base at V and 4 bases at J, leaving 6 bases unmatched. CDR1 is SGHRS and CDR2 is YFSETQ in the germline V gene. The CDR3 DNA sequence: TGCGCCAGCAGCTTGAGGGCTAGCGGGGTTTACAATGAGCAGTTCTTC. The encoded protein is CASSLRASGVYNEQFF. Based on the CDR3 plus reference TRBV5-1 and TRBJ2-1, the full variable domain is KAGVTQTPRYLIKTRGQQVTLSCSPISGHRSVSWYQQTPGQGLQFLFEYFSETQRNKGNFPGRFSGRQFSNSRSEMNVSTLELGDSALYLCASSLRASGVYNEQFFGPGTRLTVL.

The chain employs TRBV5-1 and TRBJ1-1; 9 bases map to TRBD1. Unmatched junction bases numbered 6, after V lost 4 bases and J lost 11 bases. CDR3 length equals 12 residues. Per the germline V gene, CDR1 is SGHRS and CDR2 is YFSETQ. The CDR3 DNA reads TGCGCCAGCAGCCATGGACAGGGGCACGCTTTCTTT. It codes for CASSHGQGHAFF.

This chain links TRBV11-2 with TRBJ2-1, with D possibly TRBD2 on 6 matching bases. Per the germline V gene, CDR1 is SGHAT and CDR2 is FQNNGV. The CDR3 is made up of 15 amino acids. Trimming cost V 7 bases and J 9 bases, with 22 bases left between them. The CDR3 sequence: CASNFPPTAEGEQFF. CDR3 nucleotide sequence: TGTGCCAGCAACTTCCCACCTACCGCGGAGGGTGAGCAGTTCTTC.

The CDR3 protein is CASSPVETNYGYTF. CDR3 nucleotides: TGTGCCAGCAGCCCCGTTGAAACAAACTATGGCTACACCTTC. This chain links TRBV5-4 with TRBJ1-2, with D unresolved. Per germline, CDR1 SGHNT and CDR2 YYREEE (reference sequence). The ends were cut back, 4 bases at V and 2 bases at J, with 12 bases in the middle. The CDR3 is 14 amino acids.